The 18 T cell receptor beta chains presented below share a single source sample, sequenced in a study of blood T cell repertoires in COVID-19. This table comes from immunoSEQ multiplex PCR, and its TCRdb copy is limited to in-frame clones, with some not included. The sample lists approximately 47,000 clones, under 85% occurring once. Sequences were obtained from peripheral blood. These receptors originate from a man aged 60 to 69 with acute or convalescent COVID-19.

This chain joins TRBV6-5 and TRBJ2-5; D gene uncertain. Germline lookup yields CDR1 MNHEY and CDR2 SVGAGI. The CDR3 consists of 11 residues. V lost 8 bases to trimming and J lost 4 bases, with 8 bases between them. The CDR3 here is CASGVGETQYF. The CDR3 region has the DNA TGTGCCAGCGGAGTGGGAGAGACCCAGTACTTC.

The V call is TRBV7-3, the J call TRBJ2-3; 8 positions agree with TRBD2. Germline CDR1 and CDR2: SGHTA and FQGTGA. The CDR3 consists of 15 residues. Trimming cost V 5 bases and J 3 bases; bases outside gene matches: 7. CDR3 amino acids: CASSVIAGQTDTQYF. In nucleotides, the CDR3 is TGTGCCAGCAGCGTCATAGCGGGGCAAACAGATACGCAGTATTTT. The full variable domain, with the rest looked up from reference TRBV7-3 and TRBJ2-3, is GAGVSQTPSNKVTEKGKYVELRCDPISGHTALYWYRQSLGQGPEFLIYFQGTGAADDSGLPNDRFFAVRPEGSVSTLKIQRTERGDSAVYLCASSVIAGQTDTQYFGPGTRLTVL.

This rearrangement joins TRBV12-3 or TRBV12-4 to TRBJ1-1; 7 bases fit TRBD1. The CDR3 spans 12 residues. J lost 11 bases, V lost 1 base, and 4 bases had no gene match. This CDR3 is CASSLGGGWAFF. The CDR3 DNA sequence: TGTGCCAGCAGTTTAGGAGGGGGCTGGGCTTTCTTT.

The chain joins TRBV6-5 to TRBJ2-7; 7 bases align to TRBD1. V was pared by 4 bases and J by 2 bases, with 8 bases of the junction left unmatched. CDR1 and CDR2 from the germline V gene are MNHEY and SVGAGI. The CDR3 is made up of 15 amino acids. The chain's CDR3 is CASSSRQGIPYEQYF. CDR3 sequence (DNA): TGTGCCAGCAGTTCGAGACAGGGAATCCCCTACGAGCAGTACTTC.

The rearrangement links TRBV7-2 to TRBJ1-2; 7 bases are a match to TRBD1. The CDR3 runs to 15 residues. The V segment lost 5 bases and the J segment 8 bases; nucleotides outside the gene matches: 14. Germline V gene data show CDR1 as SGHTA and CDR2 as FQGNSA. CDR3 sequence reads: CASSVTGTDRLGYTF. CDR3 bases: TGTGCCAGCAGCGTAACCGGGACAGATCGTTTGGGCTACACCTTC.

The count of this clone is one. This chain uses TRBV7-8 with TRBJ1-1; D is unclear. Germline V gene data show CDR1 as SGHVS and CDR2 as FQNEAQ. Trimming took 1 base from V and 1 from J, leaving 7 bases between them. This CDR3 is 14 amino acids long. CDR3 sequence: CASSLVRGNTEAFF. CDR3 coding DNA: TGTGCCAGCAGCTTAGTTCGGGGGAACACTGAAGCTTTCTTT.

The V gene is TRBV10-3, the J gene TRBJ2-4; possibly TRBD1 for D (7 bases). V was cut by 3 bases and J by 8 bases, with 14 bases left in between. The CDR3 totals 14 residues. Looked up from germline, CDR1 is ENHRY and CDR2 is SYGVKD. The CDR3 spells CAISDTGEEDIQYF. The CDR3, as DNA: TGTGCCATCAGTGACACAGGGGAGGAGGACATTCAGTACTTC.

V is TRBV21-1 and J is TRBJ1-6; no DNA check was done on the table's D call, TRBD1. TRBV21-1 is a known pseudogene. The CDR3 totals 14 residues. Written as DNA, the CDR3 is TGTGCCAGCAAGGCCAGGTCTTGTGATTCACCCCTCCACTTT. The encoded protein is CASKARSCDSPLHF.

The chain combines TRBV23-1 with TRBJ2-7, with 13 nucleotides matching TRBD2. TRBV23-1 is identified as an open reading frame with a role that is uncertain. There are 19 residues in the CDR3. After removal of 0 bases from V and 5 bases from J, the junction contained 13 bases not matched to a gene. The CDR3 nucleotides read TGCGCCAGCAGTCAATCGGAAAGGGGTACTAGCGGGGGGGCCCACGAGCAGTACTTC. It translates to CASSQSERGTSGGAHEQYF.

A single count supports this clone. This chain connects TRBV7-2 to TRBJ1-6, with 10 nucleotides matching TRBD1. The CDR3 has 14 residues. V lost 5 bases to trimming and J lost 9 bases; unmatched junction nucleotides: 4. Germline loops: CDR1 SGHTA, CDR2 FQGNSA. The DNA for the CDR3 is TGTGCCAGCAGCGGCCGGGACAGGGGTTCACCCCTCCACTTT. Residues: CASSGRDRGSPLHF.

This chain links TRBV18 with TRBJ1-6; D is unclear. Germline V gene sequence: CDR1 KGHSH, CDR2 LQKENI. The CDR3 is 14 amino acids. V dropped 3 bases and J dropped 0 bases, with 3 bases sitting between them. CDR3 sequence: CASSPSSYNSPLHF. DNA of the CDR3: TGTGCCAGCTCACCCTCCTCCTATAATTCACCCCTCCACTTT. Supplemented by reference TRBV18 and TRBJ1-6, the full variable domain reads NAGVMQNPRHLVRRRGQEARLRCSPMKGHSHVYWYRQLPEEGLKFMVYLQKENIIDESGMPKERFSAEFPKEGPSILRIQQVVRGDSAAYFCASSPSSYNSPLHFGNGTRLTVT.

This clone was recorded a few times. V is TRBV6-2 or TRBV6-3 and J is TRBJ1-5, with 9 bases lining up with TRBD1. The germline gives CDR1 MNHEY, CDR2 SVGEGT. V lost 5 bases to trimming and J lost 6 bases; unmatched junction nucleotides: 8. The CDR3 is 15 residues long. The CDR3 DNA follows: TGTGCCAGCAGTAGGGGTCGACAGGGGGGTCAGCCCCAGCATTTT. Its translation is CASSRGRQGGQPQHF.

The chain combines TRBV4-1 with TRBJ1-4, with unresolved D. Germline CDR1 reads MGHRA; CDR2 reads YSYEKL. This CDR3 is built from 16 residues. Trimming took off 3 bases at V and 8 bases at J, with 19 bases between the two ends. CDR3 sequence reads: CASSQVSIGGLEKLFF. CDR3 coding DNA: TGCGCCAGCAGCCAGGTATCGATCGGAGGATTAGAAAAACTGTTTTTT.

This chain joins TRBV28 and TRBJ1-5; D call uncertain. The V gene lost 6 bases and the J gene lost 4 bases, with 19 bases spanning the gap. This CDR3 is 16 amino acids long. CDR1 and CDR2 from the germline V gene are MDHEN and SYDVKM. The CDR3 loop reads CASRTEAFAKNQPQHF. Written as DNA, the CDR3 is TGTGCCAGCAGGACCGAGGCCTTTGCCAAAAATCAGCCCCAGCATTTT.

The genes are TRBV5-1 and TRBJ1-1; 7 bases match TRBD1. CDR1 is SGHRS, CDR2 YFSETQ, per germline. This CDR3 spans 14 amino acids. The J segment lost 3 bases and the V segment lost 4 bases, leaving 6 bases of the junction unmatched. The CDR3 nucleotides are TGCGCCAGCAGCCGGGACAGCTCTTACACTGAAGCTTTCTTT. The encoded protein is CASSRDSSYTEAFF.

In this sample, this clone turned up a few times. The CDR3 DNA sequence: TGTGCCAGCAGTCTGACAGGGGAGAACTATGGCTACACCTTC. As protein: CASSLTGENYGYTF. V and J are TRBV27 and TRBJ1-2; 8 bases agree with TRBD1. The CDR3 runs 14 residues. Germline values: CDR1 MNHEY, CDR2 SMNVEV (reference sequence). Germline trimming cut 5 bases from V and 2 bases from J; bases unmatched to any gene: 4.

CDR3 sequence (DNA): TGTGCCAGCAGCGTACAGGGGGCGCTTGGCTACACCTTC. Translated: CASSVQGALGYTF. The V and J genes are TRBV13 and TRBJ1-2; 9 bases agree with TRBD1. Trimming took 5 bases from V and 7 from J; bases not matched to a gene: 5. From germline, CDR1 is PRHDT and CDR2 FYEKMQ (reference sequence). This CDR3 contains 13 residues.

CDR3 bases: TGCGCCAGCAGCTTGAGGAGAGGGACTGATAATTCACCCCTCCACTTT. This sequence encodes CASSLRRGTDNSPLHF. This chain connects TRBV5-1 to TRBJ1-6; D possibly corresponds to TRBD1 (5 bases). Germline V gene sequence: CDR1 SGHRS, CDR2 YFSETQ. This CDR3 region has 16 residues. With 1 base removed from V and 5 bases from J, the gap between germline ends came to 13 bases.